This note documents a single T cell receptor beta chain sequence. V shed 1 base, J shed 2 bases, and the junction held 5 bases outside the gene matches. Germline V CDR1 and CDR2: LNHNV, YYDKDF (reference sequence). The CDR3 is 17 amino acids. Authors' processing steps: Quantification of nucleated cells was approximated via reference gene primer amplification. Some clones are missing from TCRdb's copy, which holds only in-frame ones; the method was immunoSEQ multiplex PCR. V, J and clone size are taken as reported in that table, and D and trimming were inferred from the DNA itself. This sample has about 310,000 clones; about 87% occur once, and the top ten carry 7.8%. The data derive from a study of blood T cell repertoires in COVID-19. Study background: The samples span acute and convalescent COVID-19 from the United States, Italy and Spain. T cells, B-cell-depleted T cells, or PBMCs provided the cDNA or gDNA that served as material.

V and J are TRBV15 and TRBJ2-5; 12 bases line up with TRBD2. The specimen was peripheral blood. The sequence was obtained from a woman in her 50s who had recovered from COVID-19. CDR3 DNA sequence: TGTGCCACCAGCAGAGTCAGAACTAGCGGGGGGCAAGAGACCCAGTACTTC. Translating it yields CATSRVRTSGGQETQYF.